This T cell receptor beta chain was profiled in a study of Ad26.COV2.S vaccination and SARS-CoV-2 variants. Broader study findings: It was vaccine recipients, not placebo recipients, who had the higher spike-specific TCR breadth.

The germline V and J ends were trimmed by 0 bases and 3 bases, with 11 bases remaining between them. Germline V gene data show CDR1 as SGHAT and CDR2 as FQDESV (reference sequence). CDR3 length equals 15 residues. Treatment of the sample: around 19 received Ad26.COV2.S at low or high dose, single or two shots; 5 received placebo; per-sample allocation not given. Day 63 following the first vaccine or placebo injection was when the samples were taken. Boston provided a donor who was an adult aged 18-55 years. Sequencing used immunoSEQ multiplex PCR; TCRdb keeps in-frame clones, though not all of them. Altogether about 410,000 clones are present, about 85% being singletons, with the ten largest covering approximately 3.7%. Notes on this clone: Antigen unknown.

This clonotype was sampled from a person aged 18 to 59 who received the Ad26.COV2.S COVID-19 vaccine or a placebo. Sequencing used peripheral blood, obtained in a trial of Ad26.COV2.S vaccine versus placebo. The rearrangement links TRBV11-1 to TRBJ1-1; D remains ambiguous. As DNA, the CDR3 is TGTGCCAGCAGCTTAGCCCTACAGATCGACACTGAAGCTTTCTTT. It specifies CASSLALQIDTEAFF.